This TCR beta chain was found in a study of a mutant IDH1 vaccine in newly diagnosed glioma. Turning to the study itself: The earlier regimen, radiotherapy, temozolomide, or both, was most often both.

Germline CDR1 is WNHNN and CDR2 is SYGVQD (reference sequence). Deletions cut 5 bases from V and 10 bases from J, with 11 bases between. There are 11 residues in the CDR3. TCRdb keeps only in-frame clones here, not all; method: immunoSEQ multiplex PCR. The sample consists of 30,000 to 40,000 clones, roughly 81% of them appearing once. Points from the study as a whole: Evidence of vaccine-induced immune responses was documented in around 93% of patients. Whatever changes occurred in top peripheral T cell clonotypes seemed unrelated to pseudoprogression.

Described time point: week 23, last vaccination. Mutant IDH1 20-mer peptide, at 300 ug, made up each vaccine dose, with topical imiquimod. New WHO grade 3 or 4 astrocytomas that were IDH1-mutant and ATRX-lost occurred in the donors. Turning to this clone: The antigen is not known.

The sample was PBMCs, taken from a glioma patient whose treatment included an IDH1 peptide vaccine. The sequence derives from a man aged 40-49 years with glioma. The chain recombines TRBV10-1 with TRBJ1-1; TRBD1 is a possible D gene (5 bases). CDR3 sequence: CASSSRDGAFF. Written as DNA, the CDR3 is TGCGCCAGCAGTAGCCGGGACGGAGCTTTCTTT.